These 20 T cell receptor beta chains share one sample of origin, sequenced in a study of blood T cell repertoires in COVID-19. The method was immunoSEQ multiplex PCR; TCRdb's version includes in-frame clones alone and lacks a portion of them. Among approximately 290,000 clones listed, roughly 89% were seen once. Sequencing used peripheral blood. These receptors were collected from a man aged 25-45 years with acute or convalescent COVID-19.

The chain employs TRBV9 and TRBJ1-3, with D hard to call. Germline V CDR1 and CDR2: SGDLS, YYNGEE. The CDR3 has 15 amino acids. V was trimmed by 4 bases and J by 4 bases, leaving 15 bases between them. The CDR3, as DNA: TGTGCCAGCAGCCCCAGACGGAGAAGCGGAAACACCATATATTTT. It is translated as CASSPRRRSGNTIYF.

V is TRBV5-1 and J is TRBJ2-2, with 12 bases aligning to TRBD1. After removal of 7 bases from V and 4 bases from J, the junction contained 11 bases not matched to a gene. Germline V gene data show CDR1 as SGHRS and CDR2 as YFSETQ. There are 17 residues in the CDR3. The DNA of the CDR3 is TGCGCCAGCTTCCCGGGACAGGGGGCGCGTGGCACCGGGGAGCTGTTTTTT. It specifies CASFPGQGARGTGELFF. Combining the CDR3 with reference TRBV5-1 and TRBJ2-2 gives the whole variable domain KAGVTQTPRYLIKTRGQQVTLSCSPISGHRSVSWYQQTPGQGLQFLFEYFSETQRNKGNFPGRFSGRQFSNSRSEMNVSTLELGDSALYLCASFPGQGARGTGELFFGEGSRLTVL.

The chain employs TRBV5-1 and TRBJ2-2; 7 bases are shared with TRBD1. The CDR3 has 15 amino acids. After removal of 1 base from V and 3 bases from J, the junction contained 3 bases not matched to a gene. Per the germline V gene, CDR1 is SGHRS and CDR2 is YFSETQ. The CDR3 nucleotides read TGCGCCAGCAGCTTGACAGGGGAGCACACCGGGGAGCTGTTTTTT. It is translated as CASSLTGEHTGELFF.

This clone showed up just once. The V call is TRBV19, the J call TRBJ1-5; D possibly corresponds to TRBD1 (6 bases). Germline V gene lookup returns CDR1 LNHDA and CDR2 SQIVND (reference sequence). This CDR3 contains 14 residues. Trimming took 10 bases from V and 4 from J, leaving 17 bases between them. The CDR3 coding sequence is TGTGCCACCAGTGGACAGAACTATAATCAGCCCCAGCATTTT. Its protein product is CATSGQNYNQPQHF.

This clone was observed a single time. The chain combines TRBV9 with TRBJ2-1; 9 bases fit TRBD2. V shed 0 bases and J 7 bases; nucleotides not matched to a gene: 8. Germline loops: CDR1 SGDLS, CDR2 YYNGEE. The CDR3 is made up of 16 amino acids. The CDR3 spells CASSVGSSGGANEQFF. CDR3 DNA: TGTGCCAGCAGCGTAGGAAGTAGCGGGGGAGCTAATGAGCAGTTCTTC.

On this clone itself: Other DNA sequences of this sample code for an identical CDR3. V and J are TRBV5-8 and TRBJ1-1; 7 nucleotides agree with TRBD1. The trim removed 4 bases at V and 0 bases at J, leaving 3 bases unmatched. The CDR3 runs to 14 residues. Germline lookup yields CDR1 SGHTS and CDR2 YDEGEE. CDR3 in amino acids: CASSRDSMNTEAFF. The CDR3 coding sequence is TGTGCCAGCAGCAGGGACAGTATGAACACTGAAGCTTTCTTT. Full variable domain (remainder filled in from reference TRBV5-8 and TRBJ1-1): EAGVTQSPTHLIKTRGQQATLRCSPISGHTSVYWYQQALGLGLQFLLWYDEGEERNRGNFPPRFSGRQFPNYSSELNVNALELEDSALYLCASSRDSMNTEAFFGQGTRLTVV.

V and J are TRBV11-2 and TRBJ1-4; TRBD1 might be the D (5 bases). The CDR3 loop spans 14 amino acids. Germline V CDR1 and CDR2: SGHAT, FQNNGV. The V end lost 3 bases, the J end lost 6 bases, and 11 bases lay between the germline ends. The CDR3 is CASSFSRADEKLFF. The CDR3 coding sequence is TGTGCCAGCAGCTTCTCCAGGGCGGATGAAAAACTGTTTTTT.

The rearrangement uses TRBV4-1 and TRBJ2-1, with 11 bases matching TRBD2. Germline lookup yields CDR1 MGHRA and CDR2 YSYEKL. Trimming at V came to 1 base and at J to 0 bases, leaving 8 bases not matched to a gene. The CDR3 covers 19 residues. The CDR3 DNA reads as TGCGCCAGCAGCCAAGTTAGCGGGGGGGCCTATAGCTCCTACAATGAGCAGTTCTTC. It translates to CASSQVSGGAYSSYNEQFF.

The sample holds one count of this clone. This chain links TRBV18 with TRBJ1-2, with 7 bases lining up with TRBD1. The CDR3 is made up of 15 amino acids. The germline CDR1 and CDR2 sequences are KGHSH and LQKENI. The V and J ends lost 0 bases and 1 base, in that order; junction bases with no gene match: 2. In nucleotides, the CDR3 is TGTGCCAGCTCACCACCTAGACAGGGTAACTATGGCTACACCTTC. Amino acid sequence: CASSPPRQGNYGYTF. Based on the CDR3 plus reference TRBV18 and TRBJ1-2, the full variable domain is NAGVMQNPRHLVRRRGQEARLRCSPMKGHSHVYWYRQLPEEGLKFMVYLQKENIIDESGMPKERFSAEFPKEGPSILRIQQVVRGDSAAYFCASSPPRQGNYGYTFGSGTRLTVV.

The V call is TRBV5-1, the J call TRBJ1-6, with 7 bases lining up with TRBD1. The ends lost 4 bases at V and 7 bases at J; junction bases unmatched: 11. The CDR3 loop spans 16 amino acids. Germline values: CDR1 SGHRS, CDR2 YFSETQ. In DNA form, the CDR3 reads TGCGCCAGCAGCCGCAGACAGGGATCGCGAAATTCACCCCTCCACTTT. Residues: CASSRRQGSRNSPLHF.

The gene calls are TRBV20-1 and TRBJ1-1; no clear D gene. The CDR3 has 11 residues. V was cut by 6 bases and J by 3 bases, with 8 bases left in between. The germline V gene encodes CDR1 DFQATT and CDR2 SNEGSKA (reference sequence). The CDR3 DNA reads TGCAGTGCCCCCAAATACACTGAAGCTTTCTTT. Translation gives CSAPKYTEAFF.

The V call is TRBV5-6, the J call TRBJ1-1; 10 nucleotides match TRBD1. The V gene's germline CDR1 is SGHDT and CDR2 YYEEEE. This CDR3 is 15 amino acids long. Losses at the gene ends were 4 bases for V and 2 bases for J; bases not matched to a gene: 5. The CDR3 loop reads CASSLDRGYNTEAFF. The CDR3 coding sequence is TGTGCCAGCAGCCTGGACAGGGGGTACAACACTGAAGCTTTCTTT.

This sequence joins TRBV5-1 and TRBJ2-2; unclear D gene. CDR1 is SGHRS, CDR2 YFSETQ, per germline. With 0 bases removed from V and 4 bases from J, the gap between germline ends came to 10 bases. The CDR3 totals 15 residues. The CDR3 protein is CASSLEWALTGELFF. The CDR3 DNA reads as TGCGCCAGCAGCTTGGAGTGGGCACTCACCGGGGAGCTGTTTTTT.

Concerning this clone itself: Relative to the germline gene, one junction end is altered; a read error may explain this. This rearrangement joins TRBV2 to TRBJ2-3; 7 bases fit TRBD1. CDR3 length: 16 residues. In germline, CDR1 is SNHLY, CDR2 FYNNEI. Here the CDR3 reads CASRDRTGERTHTQYF. The CDR3, as DNA: TGTGCCAGCAGGGACAGGACAGGAGAACGCACACATACGCAGTATTTT.

The chain uses TRBV9 and TRBJ2-3; the D is unclear. This CDR3 contains 15 residues. CDR1 is SGDLS and CDR2 is YYNGEE in the germline V gene. V gave up 4 bases and J gave up 0 bases, with 12 bases separating them. This chain's CDR3 is CASSPRSSSTDTQYF. As DNA, the CDR3 is TGTGCCAGCAGCCCCAGGTCCTCTAGCACAGATACGCAGTATTTT.

The rearrangement uses TRBV5-4 and TRBJ1-2; 7 bases fit TRBD1. The germline gives CDR1 SGHNT, CDR2 YYREEE (reference sequence). This CDR3 has 14 amino acids. After removal of 6 bases from V and 8 bases from J, the junction contained 13 bases not matched to a gene. CDR3 DNA sequence: TGTGCCAGCAACCCCGCGGGACAGAGATGGGGCTACACCTTC. It codes for CASNPAGQRWGYTF. Variable domain in full (rest from reference TRBV5-4 and TRBJ1-2): ETGVTQSPTHLIKTRGQQVTLRCSSQSGHNTVSWYQQALGQGPQFIFQYYREEENGRGNFPPRFSGLQFPNYSSELNVNALELDDSALYLCASNPAGQRWGYTFGSGTRLTVV.

This chain connects TRBV7-3 to TRBJ1-5; D is perhaps TRBD1 (6 bases). Looked up from germline, CDR1 is SGHTA and CDR2 is FQGTGA. This CDR3 is built from 15 residues. Trimming shortened V by 3 bases and J by 2 bases, and 11 bases separated the two germline ends. The CDR3 sequence is CASSLSTGGNQPQHF. The CDR3 bases are TGTGCCAGCAGCTTGTCGACAGGAGGCAATCAGCCCCAGCATTTT.

The V gene is TRBV2, the J gene TRBJ2-1, with TRBD2 matching 12 bases. The CDR3 spans 13 residues. The germline V gene encodes CDR1 SNHLY and CDR2 FYNNEI. With 8 bases clipped from V and 9 bases from J, the junction kept 5 bases outside the gene matches. In DNA form, the CDR3 reads TGTGCCAGCGGGTCTAGCGGGAGGGGTGAGCAGTTCTTC. Translating it yields CASGSSGRGEQFF.

The rearrangement uses TRBV29-1 and TRBJ2-7; 10 bases are shared with TRBD2. The V gene's germline CDR1 is SQVTM and CDR2 ANQGSEA. The length of the CDR3 is 14 residues. Trimming took 7 bases from V and 3 from J; bases not matched to a gene: 9. This chain's CDR3 is CSALPASGSYEQYF. CDR3 DNA sequence: TGCAGCGCTCTTCCGGCTAGCGGGAGCTACGAGCAGTACTTC.

Here the CDR3 DNA reads TGTGCCAGCAGTCGGACAAGGGAACAGCCCCAGCATTTT. It encodes CASSRTREQPQHF. The V and J genes are TRBV6-5 and TRBJ1-5, with D possibly matching TRBD1 (5 bases). The CDR3 spans 13 residues. V lost 5 bases, J lost 7 bases, and 12 bases lay in between. Germline V gene data show CDR1 as MNHEY and CDR2 as SVGAGI.